This T cell receptor beta chain was observed in a study of beta chain features in type 1 diabetes. As for the study in general: Researchers looked at 107,917,701 sorted cells across all samples.

The sample holds a few counts of this clone. Its antigen is still unknown. V gave up 0 bases and J gave up 5 bases, with 14 bases separating them. CDR3 length: 15 amino acids. Germline V gene sequence: CDR1 SGDLS, CDR2 YYNGEE. The entirety of the isolated RNA underwent reverse transcription, so expressed TCRB transcripts were sequenced. Sequencing used immunoSEQ multiplex PCR; TCRdb keeps in-frame clones, though not all of them. Of 860,000 or so clones listed, 15% to 20% are singletons. Overall study results and limits: The question of HLA type influencing TCRB rearrangement was one that remained unresolved here. In comparison with healthy donors, patients had naive, central memory and Treg TCRB repertoires that appeared more similar. Shorter templates might be favored by PCR, equally in patients and controls.

The sequence was collected from a woman aged 18-35 years in good health. The chain combines TRBV9 with TRBJ2-5; D possibly uses TRBD1 or TRBD2 (5 bases each). The sequenced material came from naive CD4+ T cells from blood. In DNA form, the CDR3 reads TGTGCCAGCAGCGTAGGGGACCCCGCCCCGGAGACCCAGTACTTC. It yields the protein CASSVGDPAPETQYF. Full variable domain (rest looked up from reference TRBV9 and TRBJ2-5): DSGVTQTPKHLITATGQRVTLRCSPRSGDLSVYWYQQSLDQGLQFLIQYYNGEERAKGNILERFSAQQFPDLHSELNLSSLELGDSALYFCASSVGDPAPETQYFGPGTRLLVL.